Sequencing of this T cell receptor beta chain was carried out in a study of cytomegalovirus exposure and HLA in healthy donors. Study findings and constraints: A later analysis associated 16,951 TCR beta sequences with HLA alleles at a 0.05 false discovery rate. For TCR beta chains, V- and J-gene trimming was later linked to a missense DCLRE1C variant. Diagnosis of cytomegalovirus status made by the classifier reportedly showed high specificity and sensitivity.

Use of 60 Vbeta and 13 Jbeta primers characterized the PCR. Only in-frame clones appear in the TCRdb table, and some are missing; sequencing was by immunoSEQ multiplex PCR. This table holds 100,000 to 150,000 clones, around 74% found once. The trim removed 5 bases at V and 8 bases at J, leaving 6 bases unmatched. CDR3 length equals 15 residues. Germline CDR1 reads SNHLY; CDR2 reads FYNNEI. As to this clone: Its specificity is unknown.

The sequence was collected from a woman between 45 and 60 years old in good health and CMV-seropositive. This chain connects TRBV2 to TRBJ2-1, with TRBD2 identical over 13 bases. The specimen sequenced was PBMCs. The CDR3 reads CASSKLAGGPDEQFF. The DNA of the CDR3 is TGTGCCAGCAGTAAACTAGCGGGGGGGCCGGATGAGCAGTTCTTC. Combining the CDR3 with reference TRBV2 and TRBJ2-1 gives the whole variable domain EPEVTQTPSHQVTQMGQEVILRCVPISNHLYFYWYRQILGQKVEFLVSFYNNEISEKSEIFDDQFSVERPDGSNFTLKIRSTKLEDSAMYFCASSKLAGGPDEQFFGPGTRLTVL.